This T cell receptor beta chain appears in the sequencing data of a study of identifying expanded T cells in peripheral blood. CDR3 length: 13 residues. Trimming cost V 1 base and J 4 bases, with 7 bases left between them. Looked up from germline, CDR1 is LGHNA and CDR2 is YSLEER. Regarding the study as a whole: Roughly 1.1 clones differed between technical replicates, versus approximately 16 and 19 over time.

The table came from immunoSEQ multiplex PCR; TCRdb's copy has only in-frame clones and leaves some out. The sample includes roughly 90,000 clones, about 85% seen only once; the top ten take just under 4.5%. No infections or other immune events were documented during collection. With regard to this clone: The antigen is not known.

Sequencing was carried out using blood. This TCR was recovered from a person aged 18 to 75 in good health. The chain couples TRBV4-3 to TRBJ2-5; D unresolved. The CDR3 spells CASSQVLGETQYF. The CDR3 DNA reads TGCGCCAGCAGCCAAGTTTTGGGAGAGACCCAGTACTTC.